These 2 T cell receptor beta chains share one sample of origin, sequenced in a study of cytomegalovirus exposure and HLA in healthy donors. PCR primers comprised 60 Vbeta and 13 Jbeta primers. Generated by immunoSEQ multiplex PCR, the TCRdb table keeps only in-frame clones and is missing some. The sample holds under 200,000 clones, approximately 80% seen once. Input material: PBMCs. The receptors were gathered from a woman between 40 and 55 years old in good health and CMV-seropositive.

The chain employs TRBV27 and TRBJ2-5; TRBD2 matches 8 bases. Germline loops: CDR1 MNHEY, CDR2 SMNVEV (reference sequence). CDR3 length: 18 amino acids. Losses at the gene ends were 2 bases for V and 7 bases for J; bases not matched to a gene: 18. The CDR3 nucleotides read TGTGCCAGCAGTTTACTCCCTATACCGGGACTAGTATCAAGGACCCAGTACTTC. The encoded protein is CASSLLPIPGLVSRTQYF.

The chain combines TRBV4-3 with TRBJ2-7; D not certain. The germline gives CDR1 LGHNA, CDR2 YSLEER. This CDR3 is 18 amino acids long. The V end lost 4 bases, the J end lost 2 bases, and 24 bases lay between the germline ends. For the CDR3, the DNA is TGCGCCAGCAGCCTAATCTACTCCGACACCCGAGTAACCTACGAGCAGTACTTC. Encoded protein: CASSLIYSDTRVTYEQYF.